This entry concerns a single T cell receptor beta chain. Its antigen remains unidentified. Qualities for individual bases were not recorded, and no much larger clone is one base off. At one collaborating source in Seattle, patients were enrolled during active infection and were followed longitudinally through the course of disease. Each collaborating institution followed its own protocols to collect whole blood in K2EDTA tubes. For TCRbeta analysis, collaborator samples were shipped as frozen whole blood, as isolated PBMCs, or as DNA extracted from either sample type. The sample originates from a study of blood T cell repertoires in COVID-19 (dated by TCRdb to the early 2020s). With respect to the entire study: Samples covering the acute and convalescent phases of COVID-19 were provided by collaborators in the United States, Italy and Spain. HLA class I and class II types, where available, came from metadata supplied by the sample provider rather than from assay-based typing. Samples were obtained from the ongoing ImmuneRACE study (first 160 participants) and from 1,200 or so subjects provided by 6 global collaborators. The sample metadata nearly always contained a de-identified subject ID, COVID-19 status, age in years and sex. A freely available public database, intended as a resource for researchers studying the immune response to SARS-CoV-2, is where the repertoires were released. Deeply sampled blood TCRbeta repertoires from subjects exposed to, actively infected with, or recovered from COVID-19 were included in the dataset. The material from the prospective study consisted of cDNA or gDNA derived from T cells, B-cell-depleted T cells, or PBMCs.

Overall study outcomes, separate from this receptor: How much clinical and demographic metadata was included differed by source and by participant, and the metadata was provided uncurated.

V and J are trimmed by 3 bases and 6 bases, and the gene matches miss 4 bases of the junction. Based on the germline V gene, the CDR1 and CDR2 sequences are MDHEN and SYDVKM. Inclusive of the bounding cysteine and phenylalanine, the CDR3 is 13 residues long. Left in the record is the CDR3 DNA by itself, 39 bases read in frame from the first base. The immunoSEQ Assay, a bias-controlled multiplex PCR, was used to amplify TCRbeta CDR3 regions from genomic DNA. The authors processed their data as follows. Nucleated cell counts per sample were estimated from amplification of reference gene primers within the assay. To quantify the absolute abundance of each unique TCRbeta CDR3 rearrangement, sequence reads were collapsed and filtered. For each sample, productive Simpson clonality was calculated by taking the square root of Simpson's diversity index across productive rearrangements. The clones in this table, taken by TCRdb from immuneACCESS, are in-frame only. Not every clone is retained; where verified, under half of the shortfall comes from an unresolved V gene, and the cause of the rest is unknown. The DNA was the basis for D and trimming; V, J and clone size are from that table. The sample table lists under 250,000 clones, about 91% of them with a count of one. Jointly, the top ten make up roughly 6% of the sample.

Sequencing was done on a sample of peripheral blood. This TCR derives from a woman in her twenties or thirties with COVID-19, enrolled during active disease. In this chain, TRBV28 is recombined with TRBJ1-1, with 7 bases aligning to TRBD1. The CDR3 here reads CASSLYRGSEAFF. The DNA is as follows: TGTGCCAGCAGTTTGTACAGGGGATCTGAAGCTTTCTTT.